The 9 T cell receptor beta chains given below trace back to one sample, sequenced in a study of T and B cells in COVID-19 patients. TRB rearrangements were amplified by multiplex PCR with BIOMED2 TRB-A/B primers. Each CDR3 protein is one row after TCRdb ran MiXCR on the multiplex PCR reads. The sample records about 15,000 distinct CDR3 sequences, roughly 29% being singletons. From blood, roughly 250-550 ng of genomic DNA served as TRB template. Specimen: blood. These receptor sequences come from a human donor who had recovered from COVID-19.

By frequency in the sample, this clonotype is medium-sized. V gene TRBV30 combines with J gene TRBJ2-7, with D perhaps matching TRBD1 (6 bases). In germline, CDR1 is GTSNPN, CDR2 SVGIG (reference sequence). V lost 2 bases and J lost 4, with 18 bases in between. This CDR3 has 15 residues. This CDR3 reads CAWSRLPGASYEQYF. As DNA, the CDR3 is TGTGCCTGGAGTCGATTACCAGGGGCGAGTTACGAGCAGTACTTC.

The chain joins TRBV6-6 to TRBJ1-1; 7 bases map to TRBD1. The germline CDR1 and CDR2 sequences are MNHNY and SVGAGI (reference sequence). Germline trimming cut 7 bases from V and 3 bases from J; bases unmatched to any gene: 8. The CDR3 contains 14 residues. The CDR3 reads CASTKTGPYTEAFF. For the CDR3, the DNA is TGTGCCAGCACCAAGACAGGGCCCTACACTGAAGCTTTCTTT.

The chain has TRBV10-3 and TRBJ2-1, with 8 bases lining up with TRBD2. CDR3 length: 16 amino acids. The trim removed 0 bases at V and 7 bases at J, leaving 8 bases unmatched. Germline V lookup: CDR1 ENHRY, CDR2 SYGVKD. This CDR3 reads CAISESGTRLRNEQFF. In DNA, the CDR3 is TGTGCCATCAGTGAGTCAGGGACTAGACTGAGGAATGAGCAGTTCTTC.

Concerning this clonotype itself: It is likely a read error, because the conserved phenylalanine at the end of the CDR3 is missing. The DNA is omitted, as the CDR3 cannot be located on it reliably, and the CDR3 follows TCRdb's listing. V gene TRBV12-3 or TRBV12-4 combines with J gene TRBJ1-2; whether TRBD1, the table's D call, matches the DNA was not checked. Inclusive of both ends, the CDR3 amounts to 11 amino acids. This CDR3 is CASSYKATPPT.

The chain carries TRBV5-1 and TRBJ2-7, with TRBD1 matching over 8 bases. Trimming at V came to 4 bases and at J to 4 bases, leaving 7 bases not matched to a gene. Germline CDR1 is SGHRS and CDR2 is YFSETQ. The CDR3 is 14 amino acids. Written as DNA, the CDR3 is TGCGCCAGCAGCATGGGACAGGAAGAATACGAGCAGTACTTC. Translating gives CASSMGQEEYEQYF.

V usage is TRBV7-9 and J usage is TRBJ1-1, with D perhaps matching TRBD1 (5 bases). This CDR3 contains 13 residues. CDR1 and CDR2 (germline): SEHNR, FQNEAQ (reference sequence). V was clipped by 2 bases and J by 6 bases, with 10 bases between them. DNA of the CDR3: TGTGCCAGCAGCTTACCCCGGGGCCCTGAAGCTTTCTTT. Protein sequence: CASSLPRGPEAFF.

The J gene is TRBJ1-1, the V gene TRBV5-5, with 10 bases aligning to TRBD1. The CDR3 extends over 16 amino acids. Germline V gene lookup returns CDR1 SGHKS and CDR2 YYEKEE (reference sequence). Unmatched junction bases numbered 12, after V lost 4 bases and J lost 6 bases. The chain's CDR3 is CASSIRTGGGNAEAFF. CDR3 nucleotide sequence: TGTGCCAGCAGCATCCGGACAGGGGGTGGCAATGCTGAAGCTTTCTTT.

The chain employs TRBV19 and TRBJ1-5; possible D gene TRBD1, 6 bases. The V end was cut by 4 bases, the J end by 3 bases, with 16 bases between. This CDR3 comprises 16 residues. CDR1 LNHDA and CDR2 SQIVND come from the germline V gene (reference sequence). The CDR3 sequence is CASSTLRQVNNQPQHF. In DNA, the CDR3 is TGTGCCAGTAGTACCCTAAGACAGGTTAACAATCAGCCCCAGCATTTT.

This clonotype was counted between two and nine times. The gene calls are TRBV30 and TRBJ1-2; D is unclear. CDR3 length: 14 amino acids. Germline V gene sequence: CDR1 GTSNPN, CDR2 SVGIG (reference sequence). The V end was cut by 0 bases, the J end by 7 bases, with 15 bases between. The CDR3 sequence is CAWSVHGTSGGYTF. CDR3 bases: TGTGCCTGGAGTGTACACGGCACATCGGGTGGCTACACCTTC.